The rows below give T cell receptor beta chains drawn from one sample of a study of vaccination and CD4 T cells after COVID-19. TCRdb itself ran the PCR reads through MiXCR, one entry per CDR3 protein. The data show over 15,000 distinct CDR3 sequences, around 50% seen once. These TCRs' antigens remain unknown. The sample in question was CD4+ T cells from blood, cultured in vitro, obtained about 7 months after SARS-CoV-2 vaccination. The receptors originated from a human donor who had recovered from COVID-19. CDR3s leave out the opening cysteine and the closing phenylalanine or tryptophan.

15 | TRBV20-1 | SARDLERAGGLNEQF
11 | TRBV19 | ASSISVLNEQF
10 | TRBV20-1 | SATGADYGYT
12 | TRBV6-2/TRBV6-3 | ASREFTSTDTQY
10 | TRBV2 | ASSIRGTEAF
15 | TRBV5-1 | ASSLEAAGQLTDTQY
12 | TRBV19 | AGYRGPYNSPLH
14 | TRBV4-1 | ASSQELVAVTGELF
13 | TRBV6-1 | ASSQDRHSNQPQH
15 | TRBV6-5 | ASSYSSRAGVRYGYT
11 | TRBV2 | ASRGQGYQPQH
13 | TRBV19 | ASSIERRQTTEAF
11 | TRBV2 | ASSEDRPYGYT
13 | TRBV12-3/TRBV12-4 | ASRDSGTGEETQY
14 | TRBV6-5 | ASSYPVGQGLSPLH
8 | TRBV6-1 | ASSESEQY
14 | TRBV7-9 | ASSLSLAGSYNEQF
11 | TRBV18 | ASSPTRGQPQH
11 | TRBV7-6 | ASSPPSAGELF
12 | TRBV20-1 | SARVGGTTDTQY
13 | TRBV20-1 | SARDRRLANYGYT
11 | TRBV12-3/TRBV12-4 | ASSRTGAAEAF
14 | TRBV11-2 | ASSLRLAGGSNEQF
12 | TRBV20-1 | SAHDRIGDQPQH
11 | TRBV2 | ASSADREETQY
14 | TRBV23-1 | ASSPKRYEPQETQY
13 | TRBV21-1 | ASSKYARGSVEAF
11 | TRBV10-3 | AISVGVADTQY